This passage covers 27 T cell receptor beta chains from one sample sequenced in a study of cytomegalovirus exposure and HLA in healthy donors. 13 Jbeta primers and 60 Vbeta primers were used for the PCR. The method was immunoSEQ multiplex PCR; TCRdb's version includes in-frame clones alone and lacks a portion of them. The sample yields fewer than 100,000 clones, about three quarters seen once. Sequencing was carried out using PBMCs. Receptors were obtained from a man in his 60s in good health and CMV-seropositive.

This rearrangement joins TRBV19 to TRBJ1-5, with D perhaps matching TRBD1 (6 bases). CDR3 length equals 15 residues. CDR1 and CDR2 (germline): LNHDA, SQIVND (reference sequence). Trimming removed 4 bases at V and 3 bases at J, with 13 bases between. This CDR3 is CASSTRTAHNQPQHF. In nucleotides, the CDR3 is TGTGCCAGTAGTACCCGGACAGCACACAATCAGCCCCAGCATTTT.

CDR3 residues: CASSYPERAYEQYF. The CDR3 nucleotides read TGCGCCAGCAGCTATCCAGAGCGGGCCTACGAGCAGTACTTC. The chain links TRBV5-1 to TRBJ2-7; D is possibly TRBD2 (6 bases). Germline V gene lookup returns CDR1 SGHRS and CDR2 YFSETQ. V was cut by 3 bases and J by 2 bases, with 12 bases left in between. CDR3 size: 14 residues.

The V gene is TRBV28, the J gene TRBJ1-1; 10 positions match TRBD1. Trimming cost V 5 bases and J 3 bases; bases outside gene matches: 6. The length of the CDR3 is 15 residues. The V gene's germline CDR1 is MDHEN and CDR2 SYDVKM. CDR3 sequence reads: CASSRPGTGDTEAFF. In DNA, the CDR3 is TGTGCCAGCAGTCGCCCCGGGACAGGGGACACTGAAGCTTTCTTT. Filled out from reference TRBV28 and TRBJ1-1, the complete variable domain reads DVKVTQSSRYLVKRTGEKVFLECVQDMDHENMFWYRQDPGLGLRLIYFSYDVKMKEKGDIPEGYSVSREKKERFSLILESASTNQTSMYLCASSRPGTGDTEAFFGQGTRLTVV.

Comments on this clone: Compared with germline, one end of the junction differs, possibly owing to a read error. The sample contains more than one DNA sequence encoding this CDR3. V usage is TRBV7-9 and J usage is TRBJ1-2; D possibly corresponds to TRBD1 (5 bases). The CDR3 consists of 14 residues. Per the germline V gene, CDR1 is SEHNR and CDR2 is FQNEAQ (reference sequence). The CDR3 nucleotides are TGCGCCAGCAGCTTACCAGGGAAGGTGGACGGCTACACCTTC. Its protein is CASSLPGKVDGYTF.

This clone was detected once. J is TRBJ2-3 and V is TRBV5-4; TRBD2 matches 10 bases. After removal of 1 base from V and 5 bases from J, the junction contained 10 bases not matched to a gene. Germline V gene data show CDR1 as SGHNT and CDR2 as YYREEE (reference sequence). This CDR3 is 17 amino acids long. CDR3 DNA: TGTGCCAGCAGCTTGCCCAGCGGGGGGGCCTCCGTAGATACGCAGTATTTT. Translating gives CASSLPSGGASVDTQYF.

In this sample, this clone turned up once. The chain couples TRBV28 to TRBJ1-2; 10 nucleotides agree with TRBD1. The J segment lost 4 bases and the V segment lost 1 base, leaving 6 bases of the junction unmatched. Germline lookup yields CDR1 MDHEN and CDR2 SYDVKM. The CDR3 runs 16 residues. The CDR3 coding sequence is TGTGCCAGCAGTTTATTCGGACAGGGGGTGGTCTATGGCTACACCTTC. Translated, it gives CASSLFGQGVVYGYTF.

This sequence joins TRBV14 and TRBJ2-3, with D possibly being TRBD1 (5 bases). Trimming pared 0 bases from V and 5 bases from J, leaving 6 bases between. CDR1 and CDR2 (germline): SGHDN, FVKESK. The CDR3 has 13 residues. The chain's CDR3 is CASSQDRVDTQYF. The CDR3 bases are TGTGCCAGCAGCCAAGACAGGGTAGATACGCAGTATTTT.

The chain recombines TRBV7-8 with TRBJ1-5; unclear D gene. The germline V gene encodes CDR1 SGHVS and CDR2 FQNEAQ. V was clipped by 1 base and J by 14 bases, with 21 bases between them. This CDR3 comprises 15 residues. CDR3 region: CASSLVTDRSVQKHF. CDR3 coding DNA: TGTGCCAGCAGCTTAGTAACAGACCGCTCGGTTCAAAAGCATTTT.

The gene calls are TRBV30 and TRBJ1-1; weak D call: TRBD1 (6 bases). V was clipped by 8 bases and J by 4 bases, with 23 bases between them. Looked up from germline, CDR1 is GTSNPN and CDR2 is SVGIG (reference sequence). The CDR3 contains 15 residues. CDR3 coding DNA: TGTGCCCGCCTAGGGTTCGATACAGGGAGCACTGAAGCTTTCTTT. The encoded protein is CARLGFDTGSTEAFF.

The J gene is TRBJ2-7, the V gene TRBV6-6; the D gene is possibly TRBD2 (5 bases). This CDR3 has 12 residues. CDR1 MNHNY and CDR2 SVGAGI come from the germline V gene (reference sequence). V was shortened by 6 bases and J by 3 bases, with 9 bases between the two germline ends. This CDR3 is CASRDEGYEQYF. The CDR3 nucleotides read TGTGCCAGCAGGGACGAGGGCTACGAGCAGTACTTC.

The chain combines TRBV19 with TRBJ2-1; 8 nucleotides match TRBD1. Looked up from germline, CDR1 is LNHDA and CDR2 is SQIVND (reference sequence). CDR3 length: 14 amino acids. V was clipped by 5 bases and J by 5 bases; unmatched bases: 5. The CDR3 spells CASSLRGPHNEQFF. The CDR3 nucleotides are TGTGCCAGTAGTCTCAGGGGGCCCCACAATGAGCAGTTCTTC.

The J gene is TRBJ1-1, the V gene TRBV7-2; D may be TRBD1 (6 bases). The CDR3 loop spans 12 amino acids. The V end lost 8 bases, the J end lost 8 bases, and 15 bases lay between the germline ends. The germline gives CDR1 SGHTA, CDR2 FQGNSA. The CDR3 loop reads CASGFRGSEAFF. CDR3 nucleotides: TGTGCCAGCGGTTTTAGGGGGTCCGAAGCTTTCTTT.

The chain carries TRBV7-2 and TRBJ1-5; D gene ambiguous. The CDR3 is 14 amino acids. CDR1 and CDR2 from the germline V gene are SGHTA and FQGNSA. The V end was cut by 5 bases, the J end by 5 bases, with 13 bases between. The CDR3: CASSSGMGYQPQHF. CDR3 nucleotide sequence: TGTGCCAGCAGCAGCGGGATGGGGTATCAGCCCCAGCATTTT. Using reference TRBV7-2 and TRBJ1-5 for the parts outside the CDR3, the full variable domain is GAGVSQSPSNKVTEKGKDVELRCDPISGHTALYWYRQSLGQGLEFLIYFQGNSAPDKSGLPSDRFSAERTGGSVSTLTIQRTQQEDSAVYLCASSSGMGYQPQHFGDGTRLSIL.

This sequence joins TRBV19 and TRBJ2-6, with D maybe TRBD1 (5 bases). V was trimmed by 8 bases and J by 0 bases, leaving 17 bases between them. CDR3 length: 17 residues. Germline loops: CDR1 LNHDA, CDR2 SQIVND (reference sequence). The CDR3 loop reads CASDEGAPLSGANVLTF. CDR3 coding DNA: TGTGCCAGTGACGAAGGGGCGCCCCTCTCTGGGGCCAACGTCCTGACTTTC. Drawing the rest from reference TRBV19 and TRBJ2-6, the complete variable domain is DGGITQSPKYLFRKEGQNVTLSCEQNLNHDAMYWYRQDPGQGLRLIYYSQIVNDFQKGDIAEGYSVSREKKESFPLTVTSAQKNPTAFYLCASDEGAPLSGANVLTFGAGSRLTVL.

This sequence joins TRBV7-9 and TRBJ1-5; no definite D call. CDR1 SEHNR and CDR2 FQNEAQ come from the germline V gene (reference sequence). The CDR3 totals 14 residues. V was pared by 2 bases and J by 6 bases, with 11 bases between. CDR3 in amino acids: CASSLSEGGQPQHF. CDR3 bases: TGTGCCAGCAGCTTAAGTGAGGGCGGTCAGCCCCAGCATTTT.

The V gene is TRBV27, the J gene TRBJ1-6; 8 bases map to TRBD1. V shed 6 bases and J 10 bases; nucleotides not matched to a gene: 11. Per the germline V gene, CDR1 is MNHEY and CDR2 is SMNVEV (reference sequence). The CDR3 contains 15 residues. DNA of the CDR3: TGTGCCAGCAGCCCAGCTGGACAGGGACAATCACCCCTCCACTTT. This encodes CASSPAGQGQSPLHF.

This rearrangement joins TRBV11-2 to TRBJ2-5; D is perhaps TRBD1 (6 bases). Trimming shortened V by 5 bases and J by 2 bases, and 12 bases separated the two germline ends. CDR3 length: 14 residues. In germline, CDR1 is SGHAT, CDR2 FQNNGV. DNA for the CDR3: TGTGCCAGCAGCCCCGGGACATCTCAAGAGACCCAGTACTTC. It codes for CASSPGTSQETQYF.

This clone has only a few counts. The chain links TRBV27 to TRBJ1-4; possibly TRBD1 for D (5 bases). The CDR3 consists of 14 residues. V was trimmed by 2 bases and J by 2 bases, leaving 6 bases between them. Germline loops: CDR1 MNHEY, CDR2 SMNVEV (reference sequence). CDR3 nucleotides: TGTGCCAGCAGTTTAAGGGGCACTAATGAAAAACTGTTTTTT. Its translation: CASSLRGTNEKLFF.

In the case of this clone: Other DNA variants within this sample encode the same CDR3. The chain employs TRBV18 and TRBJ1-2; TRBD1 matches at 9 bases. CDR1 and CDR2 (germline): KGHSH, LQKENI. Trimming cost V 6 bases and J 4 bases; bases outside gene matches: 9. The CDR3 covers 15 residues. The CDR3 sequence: CASSPWDRAGYGYTF. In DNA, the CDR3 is TGTGCCAGCTCGCCATGGGACAGGGCAGGCTATGGCTACACCTTC. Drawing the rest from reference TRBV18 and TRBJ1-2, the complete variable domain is NAGVMQNPRHLVRRRGQEARLRCSPMKGHSHVYWYRQLPEEGLKFMVYLQKENIIDESGMPKERFSAEFPKEGPSILRIQQVVRGDSAAYFCASSPWDRAGYGYTFGSGTRLTVV.

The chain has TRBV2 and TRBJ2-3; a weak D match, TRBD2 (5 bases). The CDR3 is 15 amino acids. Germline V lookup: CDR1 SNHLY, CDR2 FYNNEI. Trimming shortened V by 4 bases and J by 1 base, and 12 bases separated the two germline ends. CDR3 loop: CASSAGRGRTDTQYF. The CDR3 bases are TGTGCCAGCAGTGCTGGCCGAGGGCGCACAGATACGCAGTATTTT.

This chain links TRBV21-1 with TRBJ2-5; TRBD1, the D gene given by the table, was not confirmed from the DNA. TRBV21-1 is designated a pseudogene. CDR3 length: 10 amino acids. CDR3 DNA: TGTGCCAGCCCGGACAGGGCCCAGTACTTC. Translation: CASPDRAQYF.

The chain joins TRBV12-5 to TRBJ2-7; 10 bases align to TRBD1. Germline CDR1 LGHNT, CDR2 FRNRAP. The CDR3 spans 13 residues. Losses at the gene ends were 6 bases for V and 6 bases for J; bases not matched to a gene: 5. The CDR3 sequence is CASGWDRGFEQYF. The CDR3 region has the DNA TGTGCTAGTGGATGGGACAGGGGTTTCGAGCAGTACTTC.

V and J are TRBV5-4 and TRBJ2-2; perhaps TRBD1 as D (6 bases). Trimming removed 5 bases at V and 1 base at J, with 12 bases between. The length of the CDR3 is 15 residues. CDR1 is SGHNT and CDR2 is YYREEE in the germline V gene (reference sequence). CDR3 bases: TGTGCCAGCAGGACTCGAGGGGGGAACACCGGGGAGCTGTTTTTT. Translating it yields CASRTRGGNTGELFF. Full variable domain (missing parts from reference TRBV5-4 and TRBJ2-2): ETGVTQSPTHLIKTRGQQVTLRCSSQSGHNTVSWYQQALGQGPQFIFQYYREEENGRGNFPPRFSGLQFPNYSSELNVNALELDDSALYLCASRTRGGNTGELFFGEGSRLTVL.

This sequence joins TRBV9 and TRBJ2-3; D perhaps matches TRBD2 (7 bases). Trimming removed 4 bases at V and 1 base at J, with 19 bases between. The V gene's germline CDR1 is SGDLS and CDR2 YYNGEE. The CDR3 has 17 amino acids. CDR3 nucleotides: TGTGCCAGCAGCATTAGGGGGTTGGGGGGGCGCACAGATACGCAGTATTTT. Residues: CASSIRGLGGRTDTQYF.

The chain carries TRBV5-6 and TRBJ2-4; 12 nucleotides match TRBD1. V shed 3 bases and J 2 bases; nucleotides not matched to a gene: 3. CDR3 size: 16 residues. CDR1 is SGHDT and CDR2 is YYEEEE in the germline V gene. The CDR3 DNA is TGTGCCAGCAGCTGGGGGACAGGGGGCTCCAAAAACATTCAGTACTTC. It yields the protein CASSWGTGGSKNIQYF.

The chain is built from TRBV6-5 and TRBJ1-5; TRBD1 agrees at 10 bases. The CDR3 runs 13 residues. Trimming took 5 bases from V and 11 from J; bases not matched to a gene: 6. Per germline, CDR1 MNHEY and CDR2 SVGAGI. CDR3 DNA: TGTGCCAGCAGTGCCCAAGGACAGGGGGCCCAGCATTTT. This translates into CASSAQGQGAQHF.

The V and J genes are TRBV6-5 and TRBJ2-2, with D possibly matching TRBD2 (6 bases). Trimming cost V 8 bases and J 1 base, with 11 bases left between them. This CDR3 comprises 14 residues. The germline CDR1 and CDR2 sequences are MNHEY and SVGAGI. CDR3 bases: TGTGCCAGCTGTCGGAGGGGGAACACCGGGGAGCTGTTTTTT. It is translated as CASCRRGNTGELFF.